This T cell receptor (beta chain) comes out of a study of blood T cell repertoires in COVID-19. Looking at the study overall: Spain, Italy and the United States supplied samples that represented acute and convalescent COVID-19. PBMCs, B-cell-depleted T cells, or T cells were the source of the cDNA or gDNA that made up the material.

The CDR3 totals 15 residues. V lost 6 bases to trimming and J lost 1 base, with 15 bases between them. Germline-derived CDR1 and CDR2 are KGHSH and LQKENI. In the study's own analysis: The assay estimated nucleated cells by amplifying reference gene primers. Clones were sequenced by immunoSEQ multiplex PCR, and TCRdb holds only the in-frame ones, with some missing. V and J calls plus clone size are reproduced from that table; the DNA served to infer D and trimming. The sample has 140,000 to 150,000 clones, roughly 80% seen once; the top ten hold approximately 5%. The material sequenced was peripheral blood. V usage is TRBV18 and J usage is TRBJ1-1, with unresolved D. This TCR derives from a human donor in a cohort sampled during active COVID-19. The CDR3 DNA reads TGTGCCAGCTCGCCTTATCGGGGTGGGAACACTGAAGCTTTCTTT. Translation: CASSPYRGGNTEAFF. The full variable domain, completed using reference TRBV18 and TRBJ1-1, is NAGVMQNPRHLVRRRGQEARLRCSPMKGHSHVYWYRQLPEEGLKFMVYLQKENIIDESGMPKERFSAEFPKEGPSILRIQQVVRGDSAAYFCASSPYRGGNTEAFFGQGTRLTVV.